This entry features one T cell receptor (beta chain) sequence. The sample belongs to a study of OX40 agonist ivuxolimab in advanced cancers. Study context: Three patients, one with hepatocellular carcinoma and two with cutaneous melanoma, achieved partial responses.

The method was immunoSEQ multiplex PCR; TCRdb's version includes in-frame clones alone and lacks a portion of them. The sample has about 75,000 clones; around 90% are singletons. V was pared by 3 bases and J by 4 bases, with 5 bases of the junction left unmatched. The CDR3 length is 15 residues. Germline lookup yields CDR1 SGHVS and CDR2 FNYEAQ. The sequence came from an adult with an advanced solid tumor such as melanoma, head and neck, liver or kidney cancer. The chain combines TRBV7-6 with TRBJ2-1; 8 bases align to TRBD1. Sequences were derived from CD4+ or CD8+ T cells sorted from blood, sampled in a trial of the OX40 agonist ivuxolimab. The DNA for the CDR3 is TGTGCCAGCAGCTTGACAGGGGTGTCATACAATGAGCAGTTCTTC. The encoded protein is CASSLTGVSYNEQFF.